A single T cell receptor (beta chain) is shown here with its context. The data were produced by immunoSEQ multiplex PCR, yet TCRdb's version contains in-frame clones alone and is incomplete. The data contain about 22,000 clones, just over 90% of them singletons. The CDR3 consists of 13 residues. Per germline, CDR1 ENHRY and CDR2 SYGVKD. Losses at the gene ends were 9 bases for V and 7 bases for J; bases not matched to a gene: 5. The data derive from a study of T cell changes during pregnancy in multiple sclerosis. The source material was CD4+ T cells from peripheral blood mononuclear cells, sampled after pregnancy. The chain joins TRBV10-3 to TRBJ2-1, with TRBD2 matching 11 bases. This receptor was obtained from a female donor in good health, enrolled as a control in a pregnancy study. The CDR3 spells CAIGLAGRNEQFF. The DNA for the CDR3 is TGTGCCATTGGACTAGCGGGTAGGAATGAGCAGTTCTTC.